This passage covers 2 T cell receptor beta chains from one sample sequenced in a study of blood T cells in healthy people across ages. A second about 7 to 11 cycle PCR used barcoded and J-beta primers. From the 5' RACE reads, TCRdb called clonotypes with MiXCR, one entry per CDR3 protein. In the table there are about 1.5 million distinct CDR3 sequences, 42% of which are singletons. Material: blood. The receptors originated from a woman younger than 35 in good health.

The V call is TRBV6-1, the J call TRBJ1-5, with a possible D match to TRBD1 (5 bases). This CDR3 comprises 15 residues. Trimming took 2 bases from V and 6 from J, leaving 14 bases between them. Germline V gene lookup returns CDR1 MNHNS and CDR2 SASEGT. The CDR3: CASSESHGAGQPQHF. The CDR3 nucleotides are TGTGCCAGCAGTGAAAGCCACGGGGCCGGTCAGCCCCAGCATTTT.

This rearrangement joins TRBV5-1 to TRBJ2-2; 11 bases are a match to TRBD1. The CDR3 runs 16 residues. CDR1 SGHRS and CDR2 YFSETQ come from the germline V gene. The V gene end was trimmed by 1 base and the J gene end by 5 bases; junction bases not matched to a gene: 4. The CDR3 DNA sequence: TGCGCCAGCAGCTTGCAAGGGACAGGGGGGACCGGGGAGCTGTTTTTT. This gives the protein CASSLQGTGGTGELFF.